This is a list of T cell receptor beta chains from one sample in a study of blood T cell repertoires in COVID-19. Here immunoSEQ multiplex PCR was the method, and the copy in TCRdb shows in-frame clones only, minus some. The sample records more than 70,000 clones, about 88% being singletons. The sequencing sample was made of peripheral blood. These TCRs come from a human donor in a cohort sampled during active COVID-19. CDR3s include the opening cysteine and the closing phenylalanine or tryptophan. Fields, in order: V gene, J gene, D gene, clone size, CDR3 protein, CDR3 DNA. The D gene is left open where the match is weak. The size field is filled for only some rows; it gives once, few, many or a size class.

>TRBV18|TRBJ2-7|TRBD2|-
CASSPQDYSGRARDYEQYF
TGTGCCAGCTCACCACAAGATTATAGCGGGAGGGCGAGGGACTACGAGCAGTACTTC
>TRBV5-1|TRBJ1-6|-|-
CASSLAGLGRGYNSPLHF
TGCGCCAGCAGCTTGGCGGGCCTCGGTAGGGGGTATAATTCACCCCTCCACTTT
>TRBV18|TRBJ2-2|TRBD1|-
CASSQQGAQTGELFF
TGTGCCAGCTCACAACAGGGGGCACAGACCGGGGAGCTGTTTTTT
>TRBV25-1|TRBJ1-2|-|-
CASSELQGNYGYTF
TGTGCCAGCAGTGAACTACAGGGTAACTATGGCTACACCTTC
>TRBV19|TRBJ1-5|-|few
CASSLAARAGQPQHF
TGTGCCAGTAGTTTGGCGGCCAGGGCCGGTCAGCCCCAGCATTTT
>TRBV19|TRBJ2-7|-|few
CASSMVDKTKEQYF
TGTGCCAGTAGTATGGTGGACAAGACGAAAGAGCAGTACTTC
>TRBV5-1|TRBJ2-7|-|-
CASSEPGLEQYF
TGCGCCAGCAGTGAACCGGGGTTGGAGCAGTACTTC
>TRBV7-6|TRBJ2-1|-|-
CASSDSFYNEQFF
TGTGCCAGCAGCGATAGTTTCTACAATGAGCAGTTCTTC
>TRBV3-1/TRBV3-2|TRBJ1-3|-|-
CASRSRGRATTPYSGNTIYF
TGTGCCAGCAGATCGCGGGGGAGGGCCACCACGCCTTACTCTGGAAACACCATATATTTT
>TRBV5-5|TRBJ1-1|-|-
CASSLGPQGGVGWTEAFF
TGTGCCAGCAGCTTGGGCCCCCAAGGGGGGGTTGGTTGGACTGAAGCTTTCTTT
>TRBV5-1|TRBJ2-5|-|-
CASSLAEGYRETQYF
TGCGCCAGCAGCCTCGCTGAGGGATACCGGGAGACCCAGTACTTC
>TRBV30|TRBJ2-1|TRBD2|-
CAWTSGFYNEQFF
TGTGCCTGGACTAGCGGGTTCTACAATGAGCAGTTCTTC
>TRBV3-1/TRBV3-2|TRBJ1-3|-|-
CASSQDRTFVGNTIYF
TGTGCCAGCAGCCAAGATCGAACATTCGTTGGAAACACCATATATTTT
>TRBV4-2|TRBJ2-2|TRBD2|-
CASSLPGQRESTGELFF
TGTGCCAGCAGCCTTCCAGGGCAGCGGGAGAGCACCGGGGAGCTGTTTTTT
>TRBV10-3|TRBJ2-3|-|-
CAISSLRATDTQYF
TGTGCCATCAGCTCGCTGAGGGCCACAGATACGCAGTATTTT
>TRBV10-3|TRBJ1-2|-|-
CAISEGQGEGYTF
TGTGCCATCAGTGAGGGGCAGGGCGAGGGCTACACCTTC
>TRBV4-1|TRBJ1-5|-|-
CASSQDHGGNQPQHF
TGCGCCAGCAGCCAAGATCACGGGGGCAATCAGCCCCAGCATTTT
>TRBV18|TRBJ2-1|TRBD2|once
CASSPGSGGASYNEQFF
TGTGCCAGCTCCCCCGGGAGCGGGGGGGCCTCCTACAATGAGCAGTTCTTC
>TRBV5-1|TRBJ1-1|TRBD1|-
CASSFRTGNTEAFF
TGCGCCAGCAGCTTCCGGACAGGGAACACTGAAGCTTTCTTT
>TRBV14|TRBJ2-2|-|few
CASSQWTLGQGITGELFF
TGTGCCAGCAGCCAATGGACCTTAGGGCAGGGAATCACCGGGGAGCTGTTTTTT
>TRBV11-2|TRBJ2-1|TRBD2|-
CASSLEGTSPSEQFF
TGTGCCAGCAGCTTAGAAGGGACTAGCCCTAGTGAGCAGTTCTTC
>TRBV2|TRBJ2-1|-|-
CASSQTSGNEQFF
TGTGCCAGCAGTCAGACTAGTGGTAATGAGCAGTTCTTC
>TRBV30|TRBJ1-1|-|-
CAPRGVDTEAFF
TGTGCCCCTCGGGGGGTGGACACTGAAGCTTTCTTT
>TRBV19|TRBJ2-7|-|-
CASSDRSRGEQYF
TGTGCCAGTAGCGACAGAAGTAGGGGCGAGCAGTACTTC
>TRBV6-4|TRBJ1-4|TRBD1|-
CASRGLTGGKLFF
TGTGCCAGCAGAGGGCTGACAGGGGGAAAACTGTTTTTT
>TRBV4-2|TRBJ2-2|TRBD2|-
CASSRGLAGSDTGELFF
TGTGCCAGCAGCCGGGGACTAGCGGGGTCGGACACCGGGGAGCTGTTTTTT
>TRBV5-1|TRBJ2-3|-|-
CASSFNQGKGENTQYF
TGCGCCAGCAGCTTTAATCAGGGAAAGGGTGAAAATACGCAGTATTTT
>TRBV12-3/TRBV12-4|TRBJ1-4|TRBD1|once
CASRTNRGKLFF
TGTGCCAGCAGGACCAACAGGGGAAAACTGTTTTTT
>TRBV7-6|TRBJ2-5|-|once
CASSFSSGETQYF
TGTGCCAGCAGCTTTAGTAGCGGTGAGACCCAGTACTTC
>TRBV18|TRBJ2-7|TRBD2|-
CASSRGLADSYEQYF
TGTGCCAGCTCTCGGGGACTAGCGGATTCCTACGAGCAGTACTTC
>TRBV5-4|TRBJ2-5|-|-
CASSLGKGRGETQYF
TGTGCCAGCAGCTTGGGTAAAGGGAGAGGAGAGACCCAGTACTTC
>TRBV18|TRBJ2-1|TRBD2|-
CASSFLAGSSYNEQFF
TGTGCCAGCTCGTTCCTAGCGGGAAGCTCCTACAATGAGCAGTTCTTC
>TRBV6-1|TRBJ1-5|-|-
CASSEVEGLSNQPQHF
TGTGCCAGCAGTGAAGTAGAGGGTCTTAGCAATCAGCCCCAGCATTTT
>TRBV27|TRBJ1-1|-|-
CASSGPDGGGMNTEAFF
TGTGCCAGCAGTGGCCCGGACGGGGGGGGGATGAACACTGAAGCTTTCTTT
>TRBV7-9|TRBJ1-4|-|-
CASGAERTNEKLFF
TGTGCCAGCGGGGCAGAACGGACTAATGAAAAACTGTTTTTT
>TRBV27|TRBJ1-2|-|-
CASSLYSSAGYGYTF
TGTGCCAGCAGTTTATACTCATCGGCAGGGTATGGCTACACCTTC
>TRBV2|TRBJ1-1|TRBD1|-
CASRGTGQGNTEAFF
TGTGCCAGCAGGGGAACTGGACAGGGAAACACTGAAGCTTTCTTT
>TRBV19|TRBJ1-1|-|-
CASSRQGSTEAFF
TGTGCCAGTAGCCGTCAGGGGTCCACTGAAGCTTTCTTT
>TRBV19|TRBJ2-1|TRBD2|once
CASSRAGGLPYNEQFF
TGTGCCAGTAGTCGGGCGGGAGGTCTCCCCTACAATGAGCAGTTCTTC
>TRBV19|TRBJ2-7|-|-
CASSRVAAGLSLQYF
TGTGCCAGTAGTCGGGTGGCAGCGGGTCTAAGTTTGCAGTACTTC
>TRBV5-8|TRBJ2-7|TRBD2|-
CASSFGGGRLNEQYF
TGTGCCAGCAGCTTCGGCGGGGGGCGCTTGAACGAGCAGTACTTC
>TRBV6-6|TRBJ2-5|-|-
CASSIGRETQYF
TGTGCCAGCAGCATTGGGAGAGAGACCCAGTACTTC
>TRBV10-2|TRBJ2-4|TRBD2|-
CASSETQAGSKNIQYF
TGCGCCAGCAGTGAGACCCAAGCGGGATCTAAAAACATTCAGTACTTC
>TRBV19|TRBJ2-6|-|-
CASNPEGSGANVLTF
TGTGCCAGTAACCCGGAGGGTTCTGGGGCCAACGTCCTGACTTTC
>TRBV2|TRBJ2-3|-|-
CASNEGWRFDNTDTQYF
TGTGCCAGCAATGAGGGGTGGAGGTTTGATAACACAGATACGCAGTATTTT
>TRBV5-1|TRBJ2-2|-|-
CASSLRAGQGTGELFF
TGCGCCAGCAGCTTAAGGGCAGGACAAGGGACCGGGGAGCTGTTTTTT
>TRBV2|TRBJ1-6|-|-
CASSLDSPNSPLHF
TGTGCCAGCAGCCTCGATAGCCCAAATTCACCCCTCCACTTT
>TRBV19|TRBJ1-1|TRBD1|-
CASSHQGGTEAFF
TGTGCCAGTAGCCATCAGGGGGGCACTGAAGCTTTCTTT
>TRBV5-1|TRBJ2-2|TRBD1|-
CASSADRDRNTGELFF
TGCGCCAGCAGCGCCGACCGGGACAGGAACACCGGGGAGCTGTTTTTT
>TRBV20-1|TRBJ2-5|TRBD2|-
CSASLLAGEQETQYF
TGCAGTGCTAGTCTCCTAGCGGGGGAACAAGAGACCCAGTACTTC
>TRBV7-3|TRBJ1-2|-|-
CASAPSGSYGYTF
TGTGCCAGCGCCCCCAGCGGTTCCTATGGCTACACCTTC
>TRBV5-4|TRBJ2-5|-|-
CASSFFAGPFETQYF
TGTGCCAGCAGCTTTTTTGCGGGACCCTTCGAGACCCAGTACTTC
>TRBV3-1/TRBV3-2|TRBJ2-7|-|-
CASSQGFSGYEQYF
TGTGCCAGCAGCCAAGGGTTTAGCGGCTACGAGCAGTACTTC
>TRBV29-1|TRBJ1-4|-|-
CSGQVGANEKLFF
TGCAGCGGACAGGTTGGCGCTAATGAAAAACTGTTTTTT
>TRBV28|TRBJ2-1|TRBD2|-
CASRPSLSGDYNEQFF
TGTGCCAGCAGACCCTCTCTTAGCGGGGATTACAATGAGCAGTTCTTC
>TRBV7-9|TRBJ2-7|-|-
CASSSGLPYEQYF
TGTGCCAGCAGCTCCGGACTCCCCTACGAGCAGTACTTC
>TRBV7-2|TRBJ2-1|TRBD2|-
CASSSGRLRFAGTEQFF
TGTGCCAGCAGCTCCGGGAGGCTGCGGTTTGCGGGGACTGAGCAGTTCTTC
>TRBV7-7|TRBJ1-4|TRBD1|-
CASSLGRDRAEKLFF
TGTGCTAGCAGCTTAGGCCGAGACAGGGCTGAAAAACTGTTTTTT
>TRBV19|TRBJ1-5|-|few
CASSSSGNQPQHF
TGTGCCAGTAGTAGTTCAGGCAATCAGCCCCAGCATTTT
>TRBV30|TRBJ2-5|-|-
CAWSQTGWETQYF
TGTGCCTGGAGTCAAACAGGGTGGGAGACCCAGTACTTC